This TCR beta chain was observed in a study of neurological immune-mediated disorders (dated by TCRdb to between 2018 and 2020). A note on the overall study: Peripheral blood TCR-beta repertoires from patients with HTLV-I-associated myelopathy (HAM/TSP), patients with multiple sclerosis, and healthy controls were compared in the study using UMI-based sequencing. The 90 to 120 TCR-beta libraries covered PBMC samples along with longitudinal samples, technical triplicates, and paired sorted CD4+ and CD8+ T-cell subsets. The cohort was made up of 68 subjects, consisting of some 15 HAM/TSP patients, about 34 multiple sclerosis patients and 20 healthy controls. What the study reported, not specific to this receptor: TCR clonal expansion was highest in HAM/TSP patients and lowest in MS patients, with MS patients falling below even healthy controls. Expanded clones from different subjects shared no identical CDR3 amino acid sequences, which suggests that TCR-beta repertoires were private in all groups.

To synthesize cDNA, template-switch 5'RACE was performed with a primer carrying a 10-nucleotide random unique molecular identifier so that each TCR transcript was tagged. Over 180 million TCR-beta sequences, covering 15-18 subjects, were produced in each sequencing run. Total RNA was extracted with the RNeasy kit. Using the KAPA Real-time Library Amplification kit, TCR-beta VDJ regions were amplified with primers for the TCR constant region and the 5'RACE anchor. A first PCR added sample indexes and Illumina adaptors, after which a second PCR increased the library yield. The roughly 650 bp TCR product was size-selected on a 2% E-gel SizeSelection system after Ampure bead purification. Before pooling, library quality was checked on a Bioanalyzer, concentration was measured with Qubit, and libraries were quantified with the Kapa Library Quantification kit. Libraries were sequenced paired-end 2 x 150 bp on an Illumina HiSeq 2500. To increase sequence diversity, about 25-31% phiX was spiked into each library pool. On the study's bioinformatics: Quality-filtered reads were processed with the UMI-based MiGEC pipeline, which removed over 75% of raw TCR sequences during error correction. IMGT germline references were used for aligning VDJ genes, and each clonotype was defined as a unique CDR3 amino acid sequence together with its V-J genes. Clonal expansion, Shannon diversity and CDR3 relatedness (CalcPairwiseDistances, ClusterSamples) were evaluated with VDJtools, and phylogenetic trees were built with CLCbio workbench. Expanded clones were defined as having at least 8 unique UMIs, based on coefficient-of-variation modelling across technical triplicates. TCRdb reprocessing: public reads trimmed at Q25 with fastp, clones called with MiXCR, in-frame beta chains kept. Identical CDR3 protein sequences are pooled into one entry, listed with their most common genes and DNA. V and J calls and clone size were set by TCRdb, not the authors. The sample has tens of thousands of distinct CDR3 sequences on record, about 6.9% of them singletons. Of the sample, about 0.57% falls within the top ten clones.

This clonotype was seen at least ten times. Its recognized antigen is unknown. One base away there is no much larger clone; base qualities are not given. V gives up 0 bases and J gives up 4 bases, and the segment between their germline ends measures 10 bases. CDR1 and CDR2, looked up from the germline V gene, are SGHRS and YFSETQ. There are 14 amino acids in the CDR3, from cysteine to phenylalanine inclusive. Left in the record is the CDR3 DNA by itself, 42 bases read in frame from the first base. Healthy controls were blood bank volunteers in Maryland, USA. Sorted-subset TCR libraries were prepared from some 940,000 sorted CD4+ or CD8+ T cells. Peripheral blood underwent Ficoll-Hypaque density gradient centrifugation to isolate PBMCs, which were then cryopreserved in liquid nitrogen. The study also sequenced paired sorted CD4+ and CD8+ subsets from healthy controls, HAM/TSP patients and MS patients.

The rearranged segments are TRBV5-1 and TRBJ1-1; TRBD1 is a possible D gene, resting on 6 matching bases. The origin of this receptor is a woman in her forties in good health. The sample was CD4+ T cells from blood. This receptor has the CDR3 CASSLDGGTTEAFF. The bases are TGCGCCAGCAGCTTGGACGGGGGCACCACTGAAGCTTTCTTT.